A single sample is the source of the 20 T cell receptor beta chains below, sequenced in a study of control samples from healthy donors and cancer patients. Only in-frame clones appear in the TCRdb table, and some are missing; sequencing was by immunoSEQ multiplex PCR. Found here are just over 150,000 clones, approximately 90% of them singletons; the top ten hold around 12%. The sample was blood. The receptors stem from a man aged 30 to 39 in good health.

V gene TRBV5-1 combines with J gene TRBJ2-2; the match to TRBD1 covers 9 bases. This CDR3 has 15 amino acids. Unmatched junction bases numbered 4, after V lost 5 bases and J lost 2 bases. Germline V gene sequence: CDR1 SGHRS, CDR2 YFSETQ. The CDR3 reads CASRGQGINTGELFF. In DNA form, the CDR3 reads TGCGCCAGCAGAGGACAGGGGATTAACACCGGGGAGCTGTTTTTT.

The V call is TRBV9, the J call TRBJ2-1; 9 bases match TRBD2. This CDR3 comprises 17 residues. V was clipped by 4 bases and J by 7 bases; unmatched bases: 15. Per the germline V gene, CDR1 is SGDLS and CDR2 is YYNGEE. Written as DNA, the CDR3 is TGTGCCAGCAGCACCAGAGAAGCGGGAGGAGGGGGGAATGAGCAGTTCTTC. Translated: CASSTREAGGGGNEQFF.

The chain is built from TRBV7-2 and TRBJ2-1; 7 nucleotides match TRBD2. From germline, CDR1 is SGHTA and CDR2 FQGNSA. J gave up 2 bases and V 4 bases, and 5 bases lay outside the gene matches. There are 15 residues in the CDR3. CDR3 coding DNA: TGTGCCAGCAGCTCTGACGGGACTACCTACAATGAGCAGTTCTTC. Amino acids: CASSSDGTTYNEQFF.

J is TRBJ2-7 and V is TRBV12-3 or TRBV12-4; D is undetermined. V shed 4 bases and J shed 6 bases, with 13 bases lying between them. The CDR3 contains 13 residues. CDR3 DNA sequence: TGTGCCAGCAGTTCCTTCGATAAAGGCGAGCAGTACTTC. Encoded protein: CASSSFDKGEQYF.

This sequence joins TRBV27 and TRBJ1-4; D may be TRBD1 (5 bases). Germline-derived CDR1 and CDR2 are MNHEY and SMNVEV (reference sequence). V was trimmed by 6 bases and J by 7 bases, leaving 12 bases between them. The CDR3 is made up of 13 amino acids. CDR3 loop: CASRSGGAEKLFF. CDR3 nucleotide sequence: TGTGCCAGCAGGTCCGGGGGAGCTGAAAAACTGTTTTTT.

The CDR3 spells CASSLQGARNEQFF. In DNA, the CDR3 is TGTGCCAGCAGTTTACAGGGGGCGAGAAATGAGCAGTTCTTC. The chain has TRBV28 and TRBJ2-1, with 8 bases fitting TRBD1. Germline V CDR1 and CDR2: MDHEN, SYDVKM. The CDR3 runs to 14 residues. Trimming cost V 2 bases and J 7 bases; bases outside gene matches: 4.

In the case of this clone: The sample holds other DNA sequences that translate to the same CDR3. This rearrangement joins TRBV25-1 to TRBJ1-2, with 9 bases aligning to TRBD1. V dropped 2 bases and J dropped 5; count of bases not matched to a gene: 3. The CDR3 contains 14 residues. Germline V CDR1 and CDR2: MGHDK, SYGVNS. CDR3 nucleotides: TGTGCCAGCAGTGAAGGGACAGGGCCTTATGGCTACACCTTC. It codes for CASSEGTGPYGYTF.

The chain joins TRBV6-2 or TRBV6-3 to TRBJ2-1; D remains unclear. This CDR3 has 14 residues. Germline V gene data show CDR1 as MNHEY and CDR2 as SVGEGT. V was cut by 0 bases and J by 8 bases, with 11 bases left in between. This chain's CDR3 is CASSYSSGVDEQFF. The CDR3 region has the DNA TGTGCCAGCAGTTACTCGAGTGGGGTGGATGAGCAGTTCTTC.

The rearrangement uses TRBV12-3 or TRBV12-4 and TRBJ1-1; unclear D gene. V dropped 0 bases and J dropped 7 bases, with 3 bases sitting between them. The CDR3 has 11 residues. This CDR3 is CASSLALEAFF. The CDR3 coding sequence is TGTGCCAGCAGTTTAGCGCTTGAAGCTTTCTTT.

V is TRBV19 and J is TRBJ1-2; maybe TRBD1 (5 bases). This CDR3 comprises 16 residues. Trimming removed 5 bases at V and 7 bases at J, with 23 bases between. Germline V gives CDR1 LNHDA, CDR2 SQIVND (reference sequence). In DNA, the CDR3 is TGTGCCAGTAGTCGGGCCGAAACAGGTTTACGCAGTGGCTACACCTTC. Its translation: CASSRAETGLRSGYTF.

The CDR3 loop reads CAIFSPGLAVKNIQYF. CDR3 DNA: TGTGCCATCTTCTCCCCGGGACTAGCGGTCAAAAACATTCAGTACTTC. This sequence joins TRBV27 and TRBJ2-4; 11 bases fit TRBD2. Germline V lookup: CDR1 MNHEY, CDR2 SMNVEV (reference sequence). V was pared by 10 bases and J by 3 bases, with 11 bases of the junction left unmatched. The CDR3 consists of 16 residues.

J is TRBJ2-1 and V is TRBV2; the D gene is possibly TRBD2 (7 bases). CDR1 is SNHLY, CDR2 FYNNEI, per germline. The CDR3 spans 17 residues. Trimming pared 3 bases from V and 0 bases from J, leaving 15 bases between. This chain's CDR3 is CASSETGGASSYNEQFF. The CDR3 DNA is TGTGCCAGCAGTGAGACTGGGGGGGCCAGCTCCTACAATGAGCAGTTCTTC.

The rearrangement joins TRBV10-3 to TRBJ1-6, with D unclear. The V gene's germline CDR1 is ENHRY and CDR2 SYGVKD. The V end was cut by 4 bases, the J end by 8 bases, with 15 bases between. The CDR3 consists of 15 residues. The CDR3 DNA reads TGTGCCATCAGTGCCTCTGTTACGGGAGATTCACCCCTCCACTTT. This gives the protein CAISASVTGDSPLHF.

CDR3 nucleotides: TGTGCCAGCGGCCCATCGTGGGATACGCAGTATTTT. It is translated as CASGPSWDTQYF. This chain links TRBV7-8 with TRBJ2-3; D ambiguous. Trimming removed 8 bases from V and 6 bases from J, with 12 bases in between. The germline CDR1 and CDR2 sequences are SGHVS and FQNEAQ. The CDR3 is made up of 12 amino acids.

The V and J genes are TRBV14 and TRBJ1-2, with TRBD1 identical over 8 bases. This CDR3 region has 15 residues. Germline assignment: CDR1 SGHDN and CDR2 FVKESK. The trim removed 2 bases at V and 6 bases at J, leaving 8 bases unmatched. In DNA, the CDR3 is TGTGCCAGCAGCCAACGGTTGACAGGGGTTCATGGCTACACCTTC. It yields the protein CASSQRLTGVHGYTF.

This chain links TRBV18 with TRBJ2-1, with D unresolved. V lost 1 base and J 7 bases, leaving 5 bases between the germline ends. Germline CDR1 KGHSH, CDR2 LQKENI. The CDR3 runs to 12 residues. Here the CDR3 reads CASSPLGNEQFF. The CDR3 DNA is TGTGCCAGCTCACCACTCGGGAATGAGCAGTTCTTC.

The chain combines TRBV18 with TRBJ2-5; D may match TRBD1 or TRBD2 (5 bases each). The V end was cut by 8 bases, the J end by 2 bases, with 15 bases between. CDR1 and CDR2 from the germline V gene are KGHSH and LQKENI. The length of the CDR3 is 14 residues. The CDR3 protein is CASQRRDGQETQYF. As DNA, the CDR3 is TGTGCCAGCCAACGAAGGGACGGGCAAGAGACCCAGTACTTC.

This chain joins TRBV5-1 and TRBJ2-5; D tentatively reads TRBD1 or TRBD2 (6 bases each). This CDR3 has 17 residues. CDR1 is SGHRS and CDR2 is YFSETQ in the germline V gene. Trimming pared 3 bases from V and 5 bases from J, leaving 23 bases between. Here the CDR3 DNA reads TGCGCCAGCAGCTATGGAAGGGGGGATTGGTCCCCCGAGACCCAGTACTTC. It yields the protein CASSYGRGDWSPETQYF. The full variable domain, its missing parts supplied by reference TRBV5-1 and TRBJ2-5, is KAGVTQTPRYLIKTRGQQVTLSCSPISGHRSVSWYQQTPGQGLQFLFEYFSETQRNKGNFPGRFSGRQFSNSRSEMNVSTLELGDSALYLCASSYGRGDWSPETQYFGPGTRLLVL.

The genes are TRBV6-5 and TRBJ1-4; 9 nucleotides agree with TRBD1. Germline CDR1 reads MNHEY; CDR2 reads SVGAGI. V lost 6 bases, J lost 5 bases, and 4 bases stayed unmatched. This CDR3 contains 14 residues. In DNA form, the CDR3 reads TGTGCCAGCAGGCGGGACAGGGTCAATGAAAAACTGTTTTTT. Encoded protein: CASRRDRVNEKLFF.

V gene TRBV5-1 combines with J gene TRBJ1-2; 7 bases are a match to TRBD1. This CDR3 region has 14 residues. V trimming: 0 bases; J trimming: 10 bases; junction bases outside the gene matches: 9. From germline, CDR1 is SGHRS and CDR2 YFSETQ. The CDR3 spells CASSLVKGQSVYTF. The CDR3 DNA reads TGCGCCAGCAGCTTGGTTAAGGGACAGTCTGTCTACACCTTC.